A selection of T cell receptor beta chains follows, all from one sample in a study of cytomegalovirus exposure and HLA in healthy donors. The repertoire was sequenced with immunoSEQ multiplex PCR; TCRdb's copy has only in-frame clones and lacks some. The table lists fewer than 150,000 clones, 80% of them singletons. The sequencing sample was made of PBMCs. These receptors all stem from a man in his forties in good health and CMV-seropositive. Each CDR3 is given with its conserved first and last residue. D genes are given only for firm matches. Clone size, where shown, is once, few, many, or a class for clones that have expanded.

TRBV19,-,TRBJ2-1,TRBD1,TGTGCCAGTAGTGGCCGGGACAGGGGATACAATGAGCAGTTCTTC,CASSGRDRGYNEQFF
TRBV2,-,TRBJ1-2,-,TGTGCCAGCAGTGAAGAGACAACAGGGACCTATGGCTACACCTTC,CASSEETTGTYGYTF
TRBV27,-,TRBJ1-5,TRBD1,TGTGCCAGCAGCCTAGGGACAGGCAGCAATCAGCCCCAGCATTTT,CASSLGTGSNQPQHF
TRBV19,-,TRBJ1-5,-,TGTGCCAGTATGAGTAGCAATCAGCCCCAGCATTTT,CASMSSNQPQHF
TRBV7-3,-,TRBJ1-1,TRBD1,TGTGCCAGCAGCGGGGAGGACAGGCAACGCACTGAAGCTTTCTTT,CASSGEDRQRTEAFF
TRBV21-1,few,TRBJ1-5,-,TGTGCCAGCAGCTATATAGACAGGCACAATCAGCCCCAGCATTTT,CASSYIDRHNQPQHF
TRBV19,-,TRBJ1-2,-,TGTGCCAGTAGTATTTCACGTGGACAGCCATATGGCTACACCTTC,CASSISRGQPYGYTF
TRBV27,-,TRBJ2-7,-,TGTGCCAGCAGTTTATATTCCAGGCCGATCTCCTACGAGCAGTACTTC,CASSLYSRPISYEQYF
TRBV5-4,-,TRBJ2-5,-,TGTGCCAGCAGCTTGGGCAGAACCCAAAACCAAGAGACCCAGTACTTC,CASSLGRTQNQETQYF
TRBV29-1,-,TRBJ2-3,-,TGCAGCGTTCGTCCGACAGCTAGCACAGATACGCAGTATTTT,CSVRPTASTDTQYF
TRBV5-4,-,TRBJ1-2,-,TGTGCCAGTATTAGTCAGGGCAGGAACTATGGCTACACCTTC,CASISQGRNYGYTF
TRBV19,-,TRBJ1-2,TRBD1,TGTGCCAGTAGGCAGGGGGCCTATGGCTACACCTTC,CASRQGAYGYTF
TRBV27,-,TRBJ1-1,-,TGTGCCAGCAGTCCGAATGGGGGCGGTGACACTGAAGCTTTCTTT,CASSPNGGGDTEAFF
TRBV6-1,-,TRBJ2-7,-,TGTGCCAGCAGTTATACCTACGAGCAGTACTTC,CASSYTYEQYF
TRBV7-8,once,TRBJ1-2,TRBD1,TGTGCCAGCAGTCCCGGACAGGTGGCCTATGGCTACACCTTC,CASSPGQVAYGYTF
TRBV5-1,-,TRBJ2-2,TRBD2,TGCGCCAGCAGCTCGGGACTAGCGGGAGTGAATACCGGGGAGCTGTTTTTT,CASSSGLAGVNTGELFF
TRBV4-1,-,TRBJ1-4,TRBD1,TGCGCCAGCAGCCAGGTTACAGGGGTGAAGGGAAAACTGTTTTTT,CASSQVTGVKGKLFF
TRBV5-6,-,TRBJ1-3,-,TGTGCCAGCACCGAAGACTCCTTCGGAGGAAACACCATATATTTT,CASTEDSFGGNTIYF
TRBV10-3,-,TRBJ2-7,TRBD1,TGTGCCATCAACCTGGACAGGGGCTACGAGCAGTACTTC,CAINLDRGYEQYF
TRBV4-3,-,TRBJ2-7,TRBD1,TGCGCCAGCAGCCAAGATCTCGGGACAGGAGAATACGAGCAGTACTTC,CASSQDLGTGEYEQYF
TRBV29-1,-,TRBJ2-7,-,TGCAGCGTTGAAACGGGGTTAAGGTACGAGCAGTACTTC,CSVETGLRYEQYF
TRBV6-5,-,TRBJ1-5,TRBD1,TGTGCCAGCAGCAGGGGACAGAGTGGCAATCAGCCCCAGCATTTT,CASSRGQSGNQPQHF
TRBV6-5,-,TRBJ1-3,TRBD1,TGTGCCAGCAGTTTAACAGGGGGATTTGGAAACACCATATATTTT,CASSLTGGFGNTIYF